This TCR beta chain was sequenced for a study of metastatic and nonmetastatic thyroid tumors. There are a few counts of this clone. Its target is unknown. TCRdb re-analyzed the PCR reads through MiXCR. The sample shows about 5,800 clones, approximately 18% of them seen only once. Thyroid surgery took place with no prior treatment in any patient. Regarding the study as a whole: A significant increase in TCR beta diversity was reportedly seen in malignant thyroid tumors relative to benign nodules, in blood and tumor.

The length of the CDR3 is 14 residues. Germline-derived CDR1 and CDR2 are LGHNT and FRNRAP. This chain links TRBV12-5 with TRBJ2-7, with D maybe TRBD1 (6 bases). The clonotype originates from a female donor with papillary thyroid cancer or a benign thyroid nodule (not recorded which). Some clones in this sample may be carry-over from other donors' samples. What was sequenced was adjacent normal tissue. The CDR3 nucleotides read TGTGCCCCCTCCCGGACAGTCGTAAACTACGAGCAGTACTTC. Residues: CAPSRTVVNYEQYF. Using reference TRBV12-5 and TRBJ2-7 for the parts outside the CDR3, the full variable domain is DARVTQTPRHKVTEMGQEVTMRCQPILGHNTVFWYRQTMMQGLELLAYFRNRAPLDDSGMPKDRFSAEMPDATLATLKIQPSEPRDSAVYFCAPSRTVVNYEQYFGPGTRLTVT.